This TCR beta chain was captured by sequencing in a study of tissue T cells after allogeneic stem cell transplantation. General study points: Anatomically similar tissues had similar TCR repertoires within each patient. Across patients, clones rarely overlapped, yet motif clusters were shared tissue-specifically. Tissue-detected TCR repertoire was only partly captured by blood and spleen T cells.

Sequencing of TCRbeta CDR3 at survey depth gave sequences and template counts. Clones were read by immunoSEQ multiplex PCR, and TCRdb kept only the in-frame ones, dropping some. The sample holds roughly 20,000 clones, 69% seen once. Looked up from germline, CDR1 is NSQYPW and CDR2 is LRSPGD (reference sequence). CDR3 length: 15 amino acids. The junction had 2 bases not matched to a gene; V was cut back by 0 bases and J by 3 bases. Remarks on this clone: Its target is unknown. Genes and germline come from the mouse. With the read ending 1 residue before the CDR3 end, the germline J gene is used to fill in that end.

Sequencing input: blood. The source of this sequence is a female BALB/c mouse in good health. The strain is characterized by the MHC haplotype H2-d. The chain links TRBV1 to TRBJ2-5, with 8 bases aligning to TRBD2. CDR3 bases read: TGCACCTGCAGTGCAGATCTGGGGGGACAAGACACCCAGTAC. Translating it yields CTCSADLGGQDTQY. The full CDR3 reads CTCSADLGGQDTQYF.